The next 30 T cell receptor beta chains were all read from a single sample in a study of blood T cells in healthy people across ages. With a J-beta primer mix and a sample-barcoded 5' primer, a second PCR ran about 7 to 12 cycles. TCRdb analysed the 5' RACE reads with MiXCR anew, one entry per CDR3 protein. The data show some 900,000 distinct CDR3 sequences, with around 48% seen just once and roughly 13% held by the top ten. The sequenced sample consisted of blood. Receptors were obtained from a young man in good health.

The chain recombines TRBV20-1 with TRBJ2-3; D is possibly TRBD1 (5 bases). Germline values: CDR1 DFQATT, CDR2 SNEGSKA (reference sequence). The V gene lost 3 bases and the J gene lost 2 bases, with 12 bases spanning the gap. CDR3 length equals 14 residues. The CDR3 DNA sequence: TGCAGTGCTAGCTGGGCAGGGTACACAGATACGCAGTATTTT. Translated, it gives CSASWAGYTDTQYF.

The chain joins TRBV7-2 to TRBJ1-4, with D possibly matching TRBD1 (5 bases). The CDR3 is 16 amino acids. The ends were cut back, 5 bases at V and 2 bases at J, with 15 bases in the middle. From germline, CDR1 is SGHTA and CDR2 FQGNSA. CDR3 in amino acids: CASSPQGAATNEKLFF. CDR3 in DNA: TGTGCCAGCAGCCCTCAAGGGGCGGCGACTAATGAAAAACTGTTTTTT.

V is TRBV9 and J is TRBJ1-4; no firm D call. Germline V gene data show CDR1 as SGDLS and CDR2 as YYNGEE. V was shortened by 3 bases and J by 4 bases, with 10 bases between the two germline ends. The length of the CDR3 is 14 residues. The DNA of the CDR3 is TGTGCCAGCAGCGATACCGGGGATAATGAAAAACTGTTTTTT. Translating gives CASSDTGDNEKLFF.

This clonotype has just a few counts. The chain uses TRBV12-3 or TRBV12-4 and TRBJ1-1; D gene uncertain. The CDR3 runs 14 residues. Trimming left V 6 bases short and J 4 bases short, with 15 bases between. As DNA, the CDR3 is TGTGCCAGCAGCCCGTTAGGTTCAAGCACTGAAGCTTTCTTT. It is translated as CASSPLGSSTEAFF.

Concerning this clonotype: One base away lies a much larger clone, so this may be a sequencing read error. The rearrangement joins TRBV12-3 or TRBV12-4 to TRBJ2-7; 9 positions agree with TRBD1. CDR3 length equals 15 residues. CDR3 DNA sequence: TGTGCCAGCAGTTTTACAGGGACAGGGAGTTACGAGCAGGACTTC. This translates into CASSFTGTGSYEQDF.

The chain is built from TRBV11-2 and TRBJ2-3, with 9 bases lining up with TRBD2. The CDR3 sequence is 15 residues long. The V segment lost 3 bases and the J segment 6 bases; nucleotides outside the gene matches: 7. Per the germline V gene, CDR1 is SGHAT and CDR2 is FQNNGV. CDR3 loop: CASSLASGVRDTQYF. The CDR3 DNA reads TGTGCCAGCAGCTTGGCTAGCGGGGTCCGGGATACGCAGTATTTT. Supplemented by reference TRBV11-2 and TRBJ2-3, the full variable domain reads EAGVAQSPRYKIIEKRQSVAFWCNPISGHATLYWYQQILGQGPKLLIQFQNNGVVDDSQLPKDRFSAERLKGVDSTLKIQPAKLEDSAVYLCASSLASGVRDTQYFGPGTRLTVL.

V gene TRBV25-1 combines with J gene TRBJ1-5; possible D gene TRBD1, 5 bases. V gave up 6 bases and J gave up 4 bases, with 13 bases separating them. The CDR3 runs to 14 residues. Germline CDR1 MGHDK, CDR2 SYGVNS. Here the CDR3 DNA reads TGTGCCAGCAGCAGTTGGGGGGGAAATCAGCCCCAGCATTTT. It codes for CASSSWGGNQPQHF. Using reference TRBV25-1 and TRBJ1-5 for the parts outside the CDR3, the full variable domain is EADIYQTPRYLVIGTGKKITLECSQTMGHDKMYWYQQDPGMELHLIHYSYGVNSTEKGDLSSESTVSRIRTEHFPLTLESARPSHTSQYLCASSSWGGNQPQHFGDGTRLSIL.

The chain links TRBV24-1 to TRBJ2-2, with 9 positions matching TRBD1. Looked up from germline, CDR1 is KGHDR and CDR2 is SFDVKD. V lost 7 bases, J lost 6 bases, and 8 bases stayed unmatched. The CDR3 consists of 15 residues. CDR3 bases: TGTGCCACCAGAAAGGGACAGGGCGTCCCCGGGGAGCTGTTTTTT. Encoded protein: CATRKGQGVPGELFF.

This clonotype occurred a few times. This sequence joins TRBV11-2 and TRBJ2-2, with 10 bases that match TRBD2. Trimming cost V 5 bases and J 7 bases; bases outside gene matches: 13. This CDR3 is 17 amino acids long. CDR1 and CDR2 from the germline V gene are SGHAT and FQNNGV. Here the CDR3 reads CASSPGVASGGYGELFF. CDR3 nucleotide sequence: TGTGCCAGCAGCCCAGGGGTCGCTAGCGGGGGCTACGGGGAGCTGTTTTTT.

The rearrangement joins TRBV4-2 to TRBJ2-1; D is possibly TRBD2 (5 bases). V was pared by 1 base and J by 0 bases, with 10 bases between. From germline, CDR1 is LGHNA and CDR2 YNFKEQ. The CDR3 is 16 amino acids. This CDR3 is CASSQGSGSSYNEQFF. For the CDR3, the DNA is TGTGCCAGCAGCCAAGGAAGCGGTAGCTCCTACAATGAGCAGTTCTTC.

Comment on this clonotype: A much more abundant neighbour one base away suggests this may be a read error. This chain links TRBV29-1 with TRBJ2-3; D perhaps matches TRBD2 (7 bases). The ends were cut back, 5 bases at V and 2 bases at J, with 14 bases in the middle. In germline, CDR1 is SQVTM, CDR2 ANQGSEA. This CDR3 comprises 14 residues. The CDR3 here is CSVLGGPSTDTQYF. CDR3 nucleotides: TGCAGCGTTTTGGGGGGGCCTTCCACAGATACGCAGTATTTT.

The CDR3 sequence is CASSQPPGYGYTF. CDR3 sequence (DNA): TGTGCCAGCAGCCAGCCCCCTGGCTATGGCTACACCTTC. V is TRBV6-5 and J is TRBJ1-2, with D hard to call. Trimming pared 6 bases from V and 4 bases from J, leaving 12 bases between. In germline, CDR1 is MNHEY, CDR2 SVGAGI. This CDR3 has 13 amino acids.

The chain carries TRBV4-2 and TRBJ1-1, with a possible D match to TRBD1 (5 bases). In germline, CDR1 is LGHNA, CDR2 YNFKEQ. V gave up 4 bases and J gave up 1 base, with 13 bases separating them. The CDR3 is 15 amino acids. Written as DNA, the CDR3 is TGTGCCAGCAGCCCCTCCGGGAGGGGGAACACTGAAGCTTTCTTT. It codes for CASSPSGRGNTEAFF.

This chain connects TRBV29-1 to TRBJ1-1; tentatively, D is TRBD1 (5 bases). V dropped 3 bases and J dropped 4 bases, with 15 bases sitting between them. The CDR3 length is 14 residues. Germline loops: CDR1 SQVTM, CDR2 ANQGSEA. CDR3 nucleotide sequence: TGCAGCGTTGATCGTCCCAGGGCAACCACTGAAGCTTTCTTT. It translates to CSVDRPRATTEAFF.

V gene TRBV6-1 combines with J gene TRBJ2-5; TRBD2 matches at 11 bases. The CDR3 loop spans 14 amino acids. The V gene's germline CDR1 is MNHNS and CDR2 SASEGT. Trimming at V came to 7 bases and at J to 12 bases, leaving 13 bases not matched to a gene. The CDR3 reads CASTQGGTSGIEYF. The CDR3 region has the DNA TGTGCCAGCACACAGGGCGGGACTAGCGGTATCGAGTACTTC.

J is TRBJ1-6 and V is TRBV28; possible D gene TRBD1, 5 bases. The V end lost 5 bases, the J end lost 10 bases, and 9 bases lay between the germline ends. This CDR3 is built from 12 residues. Germline CDR1 and CDR2: MDHEN and SYDVKM. This CDR3 reads CASSIRVSPLHF. The CDR3 DNA reads as TGTGCCAGCAGTATCAGGGTCTCACCCCTCCACTTT.

CDR3 bases: TGTGCCAGCAGTTCCGGGACTAGCTGGCATGAGACCCAGTACTTC. Protein: CASSSGTSWHETQYF. The chain has TRBV6-5 and TRBJ2-5, with TRBD2 matching 9 bases. J lost 5 bases, V lost 4 bases, and 8 bases had no gene match. The germline V gene has CDR1 MNHEY and CDR2 SVGAGI. This CDR3 has 15 amino acids.

The CDR3 coding sequence is TGTGCCACGGACCTTATGAACACTGAAGCTTTCTTT. Translated: CATDLMNTEAFF. The rearrangement joins TRBV6-1 to TRBJ1-1, with D hard to call. V lost 10 bases and J 0 bases, leaving 9 bases between the germline ends. This CDR3 has 12 amino acids. From germline, CDR1 is MNHNS and CDR2 SASEGT.

This rearrangement joins TRBV24-1 to TRBJ2-3; 7 nucleotides agree with TRBD2. V lost 4 bases and J lost 1; bases outside the gene matches: 7. The CDR3 spans 16 residues. Looked up from germline, CDR1 is KGHDR and CDR2 is SFDVKD. The CDR3 bases are TGTGCCACCAGTGAATTTAGCGGGTCCCGCACAGATACGCAGTATTTT. Translation gives CATSEFSGSRTDTQYF.

The gene calls are TRBV7-6 and TRBJ2-7, with D unclear. This CDR3 region has 15 residues. Trimming cost V 1 base and J 0 bases, with 10 bases left between them. Germline loops: CDR1 SGHVS, CDR2 FNYEAQ. CDR3 DNA sequence: TGTGCCAGCAGCTTAGACCGGACCCCCTCCTACGAGCAGTACTTC. Its protein product is CASSLDRTPSYEQYF.

This clonotype showed up just a few times. V is TRBV27 and J is TRBJ2-7; a weak D match, TRBD2 (5 bases). Germline loops: CDR1 MNHEY, CDR2 SMNVEV (reference sequence). CDR3 size: 13 residues. The ends were cut back, 6 bases at V and 2 bases at J, with 11 bases in the middle. CDR3 residues: CASRSSAAYEQYF. The CDR3 coding sequence is TGTGCCAGCAGAAGTAGCGCGGCCTACGAGCAGTACTTC.

The chain joins TRBV10-3 to TRBJ2-1; perhaps TRBD2 as D (6 bases). V lost 6 bases, J lost 9 bases, and 15 bases lay in between. Germline V gene lookup returns CDR1 ENHRY and CDR2 SYGVKD. The CDR3 runs to 13 residues. This CDR3 is CAISPTTGGEQFF. CDR3 nucleotide sequence: TGTGCCATCAGCCCCACTACCGGGGGTGAGCAGTTCTTC.

V usage is TRBV6-5 and J usage is TRBJ2-7; the D gene is possibly TRBD1 (5 bases). CDR1 MNHEY and CDR2 SVGAGI come from the germline V gene. V shed 6 bases and J shed 3 bases, with 12 bases lying between them. This CDR3 has 13 amino acids. CDR3 region: CASSLQVGYEQYF. The CDR3 nucleotides read TGTGCCAGCAGCCTACAGGTCGGCTACGAGCAGTACTTC.

The J gene is TRBJ2-3, the V gene TRBV9; 7 bases match TRBD2. The CDR3 has 13 amino acids. CDR1 and CDR2 from the germline V gene are SGDLS and YYNGEE. V lost 3 bases and J lost 5; bases outside the gene matches: 3. The CDR3 reads CASSGTGGDTQYF. The CDR3 bases are TGTGCCAGCAGCGGGACGGGGGGAGATACGCAGTATTTT.

In its sample, this clonotype was seen once. CDR3 sequence reads: CASRQTTGYEQYF. For the CDR3, the DNA is TGTGCCAGCAGACAAACGACGGGATACGAGCAGTACTTC. The chain employs TRBV28 and TRBJ2-7; D is possibly TRBD2 (5 bases). Trimming removed 6 bases at V and 4 bases at J, with 13 bases between. In germline, CDR1 is MDHEN, CDR2 SYDVKM. The length of the CDR3 is 13 residues.

V is TRBV29-1 and J is TRBJ1-1; no clear D gene. Germline CDR1 reads SQVTM; CDR2 reads ANQGSEA. V was cut by 4 bases and J by 8 bases, with 8 bases left in between. The CDR3 is 10 residues long. CDR3 sequence reads: CSVVRPEAFF. In DNA, the CDR3 is TGCAGCGTTGTCAGGCCCGAAGCTTTCTTT.

This chain links TRBV7-2 with TRBJ2-7, with a possible D match to TRBD1 (5 bases). The V gene lost 1 base and the J gene lost 4 bases, with 11 bases spanning the gap. Per the germline V gene, CDR1 is SGHTA and CDR2 is FQGNSA. The CDR3 consists of 14 residues. In DNA form, the CDR3 reads TGTGCCAGCAGCTTAGTTGCAGGGCCTTACGAGCAGTACTTC. It encodes CASSLVAGPYEQYF.

The chain uses TRBV4-3 and TRBJ2-1; possibly TRBD1 or TRBD2 for D (5 bases each). CDR1 LGHNA and CDR2 YSLEER come from the germline V gene. The CDR3 consists of 14 residues. V shed 0 bases and J shed 7 bases, with 10 bases lying between them. CDR3 amino acids: CASSQDWGKNEQFF. CDR3 nucleotide sequence: TGCGCCAGCAGCCAAGATTGGGGGAAAAATGAGCAGTTCTTC.

This clonotype was found many times. The chain links TRBV7-9 to TRBJ2-1; no reliable D call. The CDR3 has 12 amino acids. V was trimmed by 1 base and J by 4 bases, leaving 2 bases between them. Germline-derived CDR1 and CDR2 are SEHNR and FQNEAQ (reference sequence). This CDR3 is CASSLGYNEQFF. The CDR3 nucleotides are TGTGCCAGCAGCTTAGGGTACAATGAGCAGTTCTTC.

The genes are TRBV11-2 and TRBJ2-1; 8 bases are a match to TRBD2. In germline, CDR1 is SGHAT, CDR2 FQNNGV. V was pared by 4 bases and J by 1 base, with 9 bases of the junction left unmatched. This CDR3 has 17 amino acids. CDR3 region: CASSSFAGGQSYNEQFF. As DNA, the CDR3 is TGTGCCAGCAGCTCGTTCGCGGGGGGTCAATCCTACAATGAGCAGTTCTTC.